The 2 T cell receptor beta chains given below trace back to one sample, sequenced in a study of CD8+ T cells in alopecia areata. cDNA reverse transcribed from extracted RNA served as the sequencing template. The protocol was immunoSEQ multiplex PCR, while the TCRdb copy is restricted to in-frame clones and leaves out a portion. The data contain under 350,000 clones, roughly 60% of them singletons. The treatment was: oral pan-JAK inhibitor, 5-10 mg twice daily. Here the sequenced sample was CD4+ T cells sorted from blood, taken at week 24, from a patient treated with tofacitinib. The receptors here all came from a human donor with alopecia areata.

In nucleotides, the CDR3 is TGTGCCAGCAGCTTAGGGAATCAAGGGGTCCACGAGCAGTACTTC. The encoded protein is CASSLGNQGVHEQYF. V and J are TRBV7-9 and TRBJ2-7, with a tentative D call TRBD1 (5 bases). CDR1 is SEHNR and CDR2 is FQNEAQ in the germline V gene (reference sequence). The CDR3 is 15 amino acids. Trimming left V 1 base short and J 5 bases short, with 15 bases between.

V usage is TRBV6-5 and J usage is TRBJ1-2; D is unclear. Germline assignment: CDR1 MNHEY and CDR2 SVGAGI. The CDR3 covers 15 residues. V was pared by 7 bases and J by 5 bases, with 20 bases between. CDR3 in DNA: TGTGCCAGCACCACCCCCAAGACGGTACCTTATGGCTACACCTTC. Translation: CASTTPKTVPYGYTF.